The 5 T cell receptor beta chains reported below all come from one sample, sequenced in a study of CD8 T cells in Susac syndrome. An amount of RNA that ranged from roughly 0.5 to 1 ug was reverse transcribed with random hexamers. TCRdb redid the calling of the immunoSEQ multiplex PCR reads with MiXCR, one entry per CDR3 protein. The top ten hold about 0.6% of the sample, which has some 70,000 distinct CDR3 sequences, 85% to 95% seen once. What was sequenced was CD8+ T cells from PBMCs. The receptors here all came from a human donor with multiple sclerosis.

This chain links TRBV29-1 with TRBJ2-7, with a tentative D call TRBD1 (5 bases). Germline CDR1 is SQVTM and CDR2 is ANQGSEA. CDR3 length: 12 residues. The V end lost 7 bases, the J end lost 4 bases, and 14 bases lay between the germline ends. The CDR3 sequence: CSAGRAEYEQYF. The CDR3 DNA follows: TGCAGCGCCGGCAGGGCCGAGTACGAGCAGTACTTC.

The chain recombines TRBV20-1 with TRBJ1-1; 7 bases are a match to TRBD1. Trimming at V came to 6 bases and at J to 5 bases, leaving 9 bases not matched to a gene. Germline V gene sequence: CDR1 DFQATT, CDR2 SNEGSKA (reference sequence). This CDR3 has 13 residues. CDR3 region: CSAPGGLVTEAFF. The CDR3 bases are TGCAGTGCCCCAGGGGGTTTAGTGACTGAAGCTTTCTTT.

V is TRBV6-5 and J is TRBJ2-7; TRBD1 matches 10 bases. Trimming removed 6 bases from V and 6 bases from J; junction bases left unmatched: 8. Germline V lookup: CDR1 MNHEY, CDR2 SVGAGI. This CDR3 has 14 residues. In DNA form, the CDR3 reads TGTGCCAGCAGCCAGGGACAGGGGATCGGCGAGCAGTACTTC. This gives the protein CASSQGQGIGEQYF.

The V and J genes are TRBV12-3 or TRBV12-4 and TRBJ2-1, with D perhaps TRBD1 (6 bases). The V end was cut by 3 bases, the J end by 5 bases, with 11 bases between. The CDR3 sequence is 14 residues long. Written as DNA, the CDR3 is TGTGCCAGCAGTTTCTGGGACAACAACAATGAGCAGTTCTTC. It encodes CASSFWDNNNEQFF.

The chain has TRBV30 and TRBJ2-1; the D gene is possibly TRBD1 (6 bases). The CDR3 extends over 17 amino acids. Germline V CDR1 and CDR2: GTSNPN, SVGIG (reference sequence). Trimming pared 1 base from V and 6 bases from J, leaving 22 bases between. The CDR3 spells CAWSARKLPGVPNEQFF. CDR3 DNA sequence: TGTGCCTGGAGTGCAAGAAAATTACCAGGGGTTCCCAATGAGCAGTTCTTC.